The T cell receptor (beta chain) under discussion was sequenced for a study of cytomegalovirus exposure and HLA in healthy donors. Study in general: The 120 or so validation repertoires used the same platform as the roughly 670 first-cohort repertoires, a later analysis reported.

Looked up from germline, CDR1 is LNHNV and CDR2 is YYDKDF (reference sequence). V was pared by 5 bases and J by 6 bases, with 11 bases of the junction left unmatched. The CDR3 loop spans 16 amino acids. Regarding the study as a whole: Most observed TCR sequences were rare, whereas some public TCRs were detected in many donors.

As regards this clone: Its antigen is unidentified.

Repertoires were generated with immunoSEQ multiplex PCR, while TCRdb's copy carries only in-frame clones and drops some. This sample yields about 73,000 clones, of which 70% to 90% are seen a single time; 3% to 4.5% belongs to the top ten. This receptor was identified in a young woman in good health and CMV-seropositive. The genes are TRBV15 and TRBJ1-4; 8 positions match TRBD1. Sequencing used PBMCs. CDR3 loop: CATSLRTGTGDEKLFF. CDR3 sequence (DNA): TGTGCCACCAGCCTGAGAACCGGGACAGGTGATGAAAAACTGTTTTTT.